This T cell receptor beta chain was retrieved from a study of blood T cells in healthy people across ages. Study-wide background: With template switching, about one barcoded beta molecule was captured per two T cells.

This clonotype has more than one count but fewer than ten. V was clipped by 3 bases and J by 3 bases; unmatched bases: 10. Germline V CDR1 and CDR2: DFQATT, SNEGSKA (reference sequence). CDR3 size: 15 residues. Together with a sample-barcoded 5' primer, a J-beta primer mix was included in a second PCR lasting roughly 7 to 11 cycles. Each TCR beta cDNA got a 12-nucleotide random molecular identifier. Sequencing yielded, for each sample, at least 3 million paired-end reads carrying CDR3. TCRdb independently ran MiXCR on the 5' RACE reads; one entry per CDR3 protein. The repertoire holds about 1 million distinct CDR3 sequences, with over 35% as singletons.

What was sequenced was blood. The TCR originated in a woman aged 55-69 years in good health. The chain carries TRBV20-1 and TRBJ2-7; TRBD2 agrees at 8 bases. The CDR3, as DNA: TGCAGTGCTAGGGCCAGCGTCACTAGCGGCTACGAGCAGTACTTC. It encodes CSARASVTSGYEQYF.